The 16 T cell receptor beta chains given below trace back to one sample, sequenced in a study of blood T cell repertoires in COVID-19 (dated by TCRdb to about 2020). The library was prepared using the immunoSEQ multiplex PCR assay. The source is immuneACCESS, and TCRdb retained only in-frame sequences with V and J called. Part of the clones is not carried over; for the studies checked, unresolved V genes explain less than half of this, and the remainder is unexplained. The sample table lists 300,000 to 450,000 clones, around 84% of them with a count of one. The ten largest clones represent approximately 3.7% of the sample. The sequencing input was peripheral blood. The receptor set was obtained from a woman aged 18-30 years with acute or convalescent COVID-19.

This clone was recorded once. The CDR3 loop reads CASSPRGSGANVLTF. The CDR3 DNA follows: TGCGCCAGCAGCCCCCGGGGCTCTGGGGCCAACGTCCTGACTTTC. The chain has TRBV4-1 and TRBJ2-6; D perhaps matches TRBD2 (5 bases). CDR3 length equals 15 residues. CDR1 is MGHRA and CDR2 is YSYEKL in the germline V gene. V was shortened by 4 bases and J by 0 bases, with 7 bases between the two germline ends.

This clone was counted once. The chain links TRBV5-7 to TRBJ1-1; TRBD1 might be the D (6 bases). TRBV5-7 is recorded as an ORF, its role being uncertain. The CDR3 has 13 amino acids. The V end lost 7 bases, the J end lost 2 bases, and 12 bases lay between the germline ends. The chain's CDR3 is CASLGHENTEAFF. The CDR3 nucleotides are TGTGCCAGCTTGGGACACGAAAACACTGAAGCTTTCTTT.

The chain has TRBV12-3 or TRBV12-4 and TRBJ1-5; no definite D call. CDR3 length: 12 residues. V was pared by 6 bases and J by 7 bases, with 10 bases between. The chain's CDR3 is CASSPGAQPQHF. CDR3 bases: TGTGCCAGCAGCCCCGGAGCCCAGCCCCAGCATTTT.

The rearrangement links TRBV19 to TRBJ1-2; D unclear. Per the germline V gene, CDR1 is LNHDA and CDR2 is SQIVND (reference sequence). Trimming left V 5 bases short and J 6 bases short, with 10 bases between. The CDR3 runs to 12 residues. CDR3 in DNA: TGTGCCAGTAGTCCCGGGGTACATGGCTACACCTTC. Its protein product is CASSPGVHGYTF.

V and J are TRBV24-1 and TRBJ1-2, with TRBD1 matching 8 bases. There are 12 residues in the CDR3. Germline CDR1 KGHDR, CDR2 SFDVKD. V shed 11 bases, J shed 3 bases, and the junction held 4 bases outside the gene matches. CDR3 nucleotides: TGTGCCAGCCAGGACAGGGACTATGGCTACACCTTC. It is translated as CASQDRDYGYTF.

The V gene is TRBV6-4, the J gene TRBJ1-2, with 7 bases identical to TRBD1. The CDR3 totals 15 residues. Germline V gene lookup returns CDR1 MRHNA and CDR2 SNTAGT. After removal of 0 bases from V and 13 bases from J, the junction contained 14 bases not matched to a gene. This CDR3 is CASSDSETGILFRTF. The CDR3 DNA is TGTGCCAGCAGTGACTCCGAGACAGGGATTCTATTTCGCACCTTC.

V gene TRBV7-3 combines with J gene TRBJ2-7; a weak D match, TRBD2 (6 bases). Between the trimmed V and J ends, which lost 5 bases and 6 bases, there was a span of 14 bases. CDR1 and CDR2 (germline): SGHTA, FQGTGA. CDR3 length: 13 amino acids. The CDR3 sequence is CASSLRQGLEQYF. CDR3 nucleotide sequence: TGTGCCAGCAGCCTCCGTCAGGGACTCGAGCAGTACTTC.

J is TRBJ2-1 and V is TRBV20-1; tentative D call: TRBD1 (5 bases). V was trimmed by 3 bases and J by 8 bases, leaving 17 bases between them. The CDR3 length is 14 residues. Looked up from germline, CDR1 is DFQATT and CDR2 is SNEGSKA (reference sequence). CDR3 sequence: CSASQGGTPHEQFF. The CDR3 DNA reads TGCAGTGCTAGTCAGGGCGGAACCCCCCATGAGCAGTTCTTC.

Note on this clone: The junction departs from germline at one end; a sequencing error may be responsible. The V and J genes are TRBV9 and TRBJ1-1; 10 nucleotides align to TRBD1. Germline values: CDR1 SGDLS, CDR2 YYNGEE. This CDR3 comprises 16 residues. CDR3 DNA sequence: TGTGCCAGCGGCGTGGGACGGGACAGGGGAAGGACTGAAGCTTTCTTT. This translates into CASGVGRDRGRTEAFF.

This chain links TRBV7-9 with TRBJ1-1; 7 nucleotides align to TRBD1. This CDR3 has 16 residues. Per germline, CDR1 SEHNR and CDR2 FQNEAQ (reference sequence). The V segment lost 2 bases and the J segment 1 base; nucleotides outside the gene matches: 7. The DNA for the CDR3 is TGTGCCAGCAGCTTAATAGGACAGGAGGGGAACACTGAAGCTTTCTTT. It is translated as CASSLIGQEGNTEAFF.

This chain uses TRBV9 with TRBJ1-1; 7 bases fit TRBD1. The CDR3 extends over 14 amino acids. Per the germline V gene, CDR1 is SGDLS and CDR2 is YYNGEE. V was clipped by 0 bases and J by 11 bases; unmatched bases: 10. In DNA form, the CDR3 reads TGTGCCAGCAGCGTAGGGGACAGCTCCGGTGGGGCTTTCTTT. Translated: CASSVGDSSGGAFF.

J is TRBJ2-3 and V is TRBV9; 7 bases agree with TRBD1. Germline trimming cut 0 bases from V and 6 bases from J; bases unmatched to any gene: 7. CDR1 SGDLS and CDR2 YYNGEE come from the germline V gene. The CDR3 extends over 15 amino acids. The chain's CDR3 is CASSVGVRGQDTQYF. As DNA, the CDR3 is TGTGCCAGCAGCGTAGGGGTGAGGGGGCAGGATACGCAGTATTTT.

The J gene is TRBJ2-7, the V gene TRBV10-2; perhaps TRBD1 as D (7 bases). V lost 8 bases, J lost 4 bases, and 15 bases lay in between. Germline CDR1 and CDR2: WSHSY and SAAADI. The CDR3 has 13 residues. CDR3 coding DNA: TGCGCCAGCTTAGCGGCAGGGGGATACGAGCAGTACTTC. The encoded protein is CASLAAGGYEQYF.

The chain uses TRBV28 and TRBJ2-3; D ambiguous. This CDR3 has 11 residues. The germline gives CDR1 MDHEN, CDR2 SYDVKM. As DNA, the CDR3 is TGTGTGCGTCCGAGCACAGATACGCAGTATTTT. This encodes CVRPSTDTQYF. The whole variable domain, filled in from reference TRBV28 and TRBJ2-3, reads DVKVTQSSRYLVKRTGEKVFLECVQDMDHENMFWYRQDPGLGLRLIYFSYDVKMKEKGDIPEGYSVSREKKERFSLILESASTNQTSMYLCVRPSTDTQYFGPGTRLTVL.

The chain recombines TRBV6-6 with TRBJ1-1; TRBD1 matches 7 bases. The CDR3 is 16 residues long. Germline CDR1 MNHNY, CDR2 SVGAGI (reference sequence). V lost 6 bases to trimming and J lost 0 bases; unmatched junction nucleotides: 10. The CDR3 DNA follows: TGTGCCAGCAGATCAACAGGGGCTCGGATGAACACTGAAGCTTTCTTT. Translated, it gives CASRSTGARMNTEAFF.

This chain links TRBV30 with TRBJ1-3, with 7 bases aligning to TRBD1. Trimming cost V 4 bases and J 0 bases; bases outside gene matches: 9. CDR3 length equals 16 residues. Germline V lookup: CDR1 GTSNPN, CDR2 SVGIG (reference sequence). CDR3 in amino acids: CAWTPRTGLSGNTIYF. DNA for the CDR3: TGTGCCTGGACCCCTCGGACAGGACTCTCTGGAAACACCATATATTTT.